The 9 T cell receptor beta chains listed next were all sequenced from one sample in a study of blood T cell repertoires in COVID-19. Here immunoSEQ multiplex PCR was the method, and the copy in TCRdb shows in-frame clones only, minus some. Of about 130,000 clones detected, roughly 80% appear once; the ten largest clones hold more than 5.5%. Source material: peripheral blood. The source of these receptors is a man aged 55 to 70 with acute or convalescent COVID-19.

V is TRBV6-5 and J is TRBJ1-4; 7 nucleotides match TRBD1. CDR3 length: 13 amino acids. CDR1 is MNHEY, CDR2 SVGAGI, per germline. V shed 5 bases and J 12 bases; nucleotides not matched to a gene: 9. The CDR3: CASSQLVDRELFF. The CDR3, as DNA: TGTGCCAGCAGTCAGCTGGTCGACAGGGAACTGTTTTTT.

This chain uses TRBV19 with TRBJ1-1; a weak D match, TRBD1 (6 bases). The CDR3 consists of 14 residues. Trimming removed 3 bases at V and 4 bases at J, with 12 bases between. The germline gives CDR1 LNHDA, CDR2 SQIVND (reference sequence). The CDR3 is CASSMQGISTEAFF. For the CDR3, the DNA is TGTGCCAGTAGTATGCAGGGGATATCCACTGAAGCTTTCTTT.

V is TRBV30 and J is TRBJ1-3; no definite D call. From germline, CDR1 is GTSNPN and CDR2 SVGIG (reference sequence). CDR3 length: 15 amino acids. The germline V and J ends were trimmed by 4 bases and 4 bases, with 17 bases remaining between them. The CDR3 coding sequence is TGTGCCTGGATGTGGAGCACGGGTCGGGGAAACACCATATATTTT. This gives the protein CAWMWSTGRGNTIYF.

The chain is built from TRBV6-5 and TRBJ2-3, with 8 bases aligning to TRBD2. V trimming: 6 bases; J trimming: 1 base; junction bases outside the gene matches: 6. Germline V gives CDR1 MNHEY, CDR2 SVGAGI. CDR3 length: 15 amino acids. The CDR3 is CASRTGTRRTDTQYF. The CDR3 region has the DNA TGTGCCAGCAGGACCGGGACTAGGCGCACAGATACGCAGTATTTT.

This clone has only one observation. The gene calls are TRBV7-9 and TRBJ1-4; unclear D gene. CDR1 and CDR2 from the germline V gene are SEHNR and FQNEAQ (reference sequence). The CDR3 runs 16 residues. The ends were cut back, 4 bases at V and 7 bases at J, with 19 bases in the middle. Written as DNA, the CDR3 is TGTGCCAGCAGCTCTATGTCGTTGTTCTCGGGTGAAAAACTGTTTTTT. Its protein product is CASSSMSLFSGEKLFF. The full variable domain, completed using reference TRBV7-9 and TRBJ1-4, is DTGVSQNPRHKITKRGQNVTFRCDPISEHNRLYWYRQTLGQGPEFLTYFQNEAQLEKSRLLSDRFSAERPKGSFSTLEIQRTEQGDSAMYLCASSSMSLFSGEKLFFGSGTQLSVL.

This clone was recorded a few times. CDR3 sequence: CASSREAGANVLTF. Written as DNA, the CDR3 is TGTGCCAGCAGCCGAGAGGCTGGGGCCAACGTCCTGACTTTC. The genes are TRBV5-6 and TRBJ2-6; no definite D call. The V gene lost 4 bases and the J gene lost 2 bases, with 7 bases spanning the gap. Germline values: CDR1 SGHDT, CDR2 YYEEEE. The CDR3 runs to 14 residues.

This chain connects TRBV30 to TRBJ1-1; D remains unclear. This CDR3 has 14 amino acids. The V and J ends lost 0 bases and 1 base respectively, with 9 bases between them. CDR1 and CDR2 from the germline V gene are GTSNPN and SVGIG (reference sequence). The CDR3 nucleotides read TGTGCCTGGAGTGTACACGAGGGGAACACTGAAGCTTTCTTT. This gives the protein CAWSVHEGNTEAFF.

The CDR3 region is CASMAYEQYF. The CDR3 coding sequence is TGTGCCAGCATGGCTTACGAGCAGTACTTC. The rearrangement links TRBV2 to TRBJ2-7; no reliable D call. Germline loops: CDR1 SNHLY, CDR2 FYNNEI. This CDR3 is built from 10 residues. V lost 7 bases and J lost 4, with 5 bases in between.

This clone came up a few times. The V gene is TRBV10-2, the J gene TRBJ1-2; no definite D call. The CDR3 covers 13 residues. Germline-derived CDR1 and CDR2 are WSHSY and SAAADI. With 4 bases removed from V and 2 bases from J, the gap between germline ends came to 8 bases. CDR3 protein: CASSATGNYGYTF. The CDR3 coding sequence is TGCGCCAGCAGTGCAACGGGGAACTATGGCTACACCTTC.